These 21 T cell receptor beta chains came from one sample sequenced in a study of CD8 T cells in ankylosing spondylitis. General observations from the study: About eight highly homologous variants made up a TCR beta motif that seemed to typify ankylosing spondylitis blood.

Their specific antigens are unknown. TCRdb fed the 5' RACE reads into MiXCR, producing one record per CDR3 protein. The data contain roughly 470,000 distinct CDR3 sequences, roughly 25% of them singletons. The sequenced sample was blood, either unsorted or a sorted T cell fraction (not recorded which). Receptors originate from a male donor with ankylosing spondylitis.

Many counts were recorded for this clonotype. V usage is TRBV11-2 and J usage is TRBJ1-2, with D possibly being TRBD1 (6 bases). With 2 bases removed from V and 4 bases from J, the gap between germline ends came to 17 bases. Germline V gene lookup returns CDR1 SGHAT and CDR2 FQNNGV. This CDR3 has 16 residues. CDR3 in DNA: TGTGCCAGCAGCTTACAGTATGGGGGCCGGGGCTATGGCTACACCTTC. This gives the protein CASSLQYGGRGYGYTF. Based on the CDR3 plus reference TRBV11-2 and TRBJ1-2, the full variable domain is EAGVAQSPRYKIIEKRQSVAFWCNPISGHATLYWYQQILGQGPKLLIQFQNNGVVDDSQLPKDRFSAERLKGVDSTLKIQPAKLEDSAVYLCASSLQYGGRGYGYTFGSGTRLTVV.

This clonotype was detected once. V gene TRBV15 combines with J gene TRBJ1-2; D not resolved. The CDR3 has 15 residues. Germline lookup yields CDR1 LNHNV and CDR2 YYDKDF (reference sequence). V dropped 1 base and J dropped 4 bases, with 13 bases sitting between them. In DNA form, the CDR3 reads TGTGCCACCAGCAGAGCGGACGGGCCCTTCTATGGCTACACCTTC. Its translation is CATSRADGPFYGYTF.

The gene calls are TRBV19 and TRBJ1-4; the D is unclear. This CDR3 has 14 residues. Per the germline V gene, CDR1 is LNHDA and CDR2 is SQIVND (reference sequence). Trimming stripped 6 bases from V and 5 bases from J, with 13 bases between. DNA of the CDR3: TGTGCCAGTAGGAGGAACCTTGAGAATGAAAAACTGTTTTTT. Amino acids: CASRRNLENEKLFF.

This clonotype has a handful of counts. The chain has TRBV20-1 and TRBJ2-1; the D is unclear. Germline V CDR1 and CDR2: DFQATT, SNEGSKA (reference sequence). The CDR3 is 16 residues long. Trimming took 0 bases from V and 0 from J, leaving 12 bases between them. The CDR3 reads CSARDVSLSSYNEQFF. The CDR3 nucleotides read TGCAGTGCTAGAGATGTGAGCCTCAGCTCCTACAATGAGCAGTTCTTC.

The chain has TRBV5-1 and TRBJ1-3, with D unclear. Germline V gene data show CDR1 as SGHRS and CDR2 as YFSETQ. V was pared by 4 bases and J by 1 base, with 12 bases between. The CDR3 extends over 15 amino acids. The CDR3 sequence: CASSREPTSGNTIYF. In nucleotides, the CDR3 is TGCGCCAGCAGCCGCGAACCGACTTCTGGAAACACCATATATTTT.

This clonotype was detected a few times. The V and J genes are TRBV19 and TRBJ2-7; no clear D gene. Germline V lookup: CDR1 LNHDA, CDR2 SQIVND (reference sequence). The CDR3 spans 13 residues. The V end lost 8 bases, the J end lost 0 bases, and 11 bases lay between the germline ends. CDR3 region: CASRQSSSYEQYF. The DNA of the CDR3 is TGTGCCAGTCGACAATCAAGCTCCTACGAGCAGTACTTC. Variable domain in full (rest from reference TRBV19 and TRBJ2-7): DGGITQSPKYLFRKEGQNVTLSCEQNLNHDAMYWYRQDPGQGLRLIYYSQIVNDFQKGDIAEGYSVSREKKESFPLTVTSAQKNPTAFYLCASRQSSSYEQYFGPGTRLTVT.

V is TRBV2 and J is TRBJ2-7; 8 positions agree with TRBD2. CDR1 is SNHLY, CDR2 FYNNEI, per germline. This CDR3 has 13 amino acids. V was clipped by 8 bases and J by 7 bases; unmatched bases: 10. The CDR3 is CASVRDRGGEQYV. In DNA, the CDR3 is TGTGCCAGCGTTCGGGACCGGGGGGGAGAGCAGTACGTC.

The chain uses TRBV7-2 and TRBJ2-7; D possibly corresponds to TRBD2 (6 bases). Deletions cut 5 bases from V and 4 bases from J, with 18 bases between. This CDR3 is built from 15 residues. The V gene's germline CDR1 is SGHTA and CDR2 FQGNSA. Here the CDR3 reads CASSPGVVAGYEQYF. CDR3 bases: TGTGCCAGCAGCCCCGGGGTCGTGGCGGGGTACGAGCAGTACTTC.

This clonotype was observed a few times. The CDR3 region has the DNA TGTGCCAGCAGTTCCCAGAGCTCTGGGGCCAACGTCCTGACTTTC. This gives the protein CASSSQSSGANVLTF. The genes are TRBV7-9 and TRBJ2-6, with no clear D. Deletions cut 6 bases from V and 0 bases from J, with 9 bases between. Looked up from germline, CDR1 is SEHNR and CDR2 is FQNEAQ (reference sequence). This CDR3 has 15 residues. Using reference TRBV7-9 and TRBJ2-6 for the parts outside the CDR3, the full variable domain is DTGVSQNPRHKITKRGQNVTFRCDPISEHNRLYWYRQTLGQGPEFLTYFQNEAQLEKSRLLSDRFSAERPKGSFSTLEIQRTEQGDSAMYLCASSSQSSGANVLTFGAGSRLTVL.

The V call is TRBV12-5, the J call TRBJ2-1, with no clear D. The length of the CDR3 is 14 residues. The V gene's germline CDR1 is LGHNT and CDR2 FRNRAP. V was trimmed by 5 bases and J by 3 bases, leaving 11 bases between them. The CDR3 loop reads CASGLDEFYNEQFF. In nucleotides, the CDR3 is TGTGCTAGTGGTCTTGACGAATTCTACAATGAGCAGTTCTTC. The full variable domain, completed using reference TRBV12-5 and TRBJ2-1, is DARVTQTPRHKVTEMGQEVTMRCQPILGHNTVFWYRQTMMQGLELLAYFRNRAPLDDSGMPKDRFSAEMPDATLATLKIQPSEPRDSAVYFCASGLDEFYNEQFFGPGTRLTVL.

The chain carries TRBV20-1 and TRBJ2-7, with D unresolved. The CDR3 sequence is 13 residues long. Germline assignment: CDR1 DFQATT and CDR2 SNEGSKA (reference sequence). Trimming took 4 bases from V and 0 from J, leaving 10 bases between them. CDR3 in amino acids: CSANRYGSYEQYF. For the CDR3, the DNA is TGCAGTGCTAACCGTTACGGCTCCTACGAGCAGTACTTC.

The chain links TRBV3-1 to TRBJ2-3; D gene ambiguous. CDR1 and CDR2 from the germline V gene are LGHDT and YNNKEL (reference sequence). The CDR3 has 13 residues. With 1 base removed from V and 5 bases from J, the gap between germline ends came to 7 bases. CDR3 nucleotide sequence: TGTGCCAGCAGCCAAGTTAGTTTAGATACGCAGTATTTT. Translated, it gives CASSQVSLDTQYF.

The chain uses TRBV5-5 and TRBJ2-5; no firm D call. Trimming cost V 2 bases and J 0 bases, with 8 bases left between them. CDR3 size: 14 residues. Germline V gene lookup returns CDR1 SGHKS and CDR2 YYEKEE (reference sequence). This CDR3 reads CASSFRQYQETQYF. DNA of the CDR3: TGTGCCAGCAGCTTTCGGCAGTACCAAGAGACCCAGTACTTC.

CDR3 loop: CASRRINYGYTF. CDR3 coding DNA: TGTGCCAGTCGGCGGATTAACTATGGCTACACCTTC. The chain is built from TRBV12-3 or TRBV12-4 and TRBJ1-2; D gene unclear. Deletions cut 9 bases from V and 1 base from J, with 9 bases between. The CDR3 loop spans 12 amino acids.

The chain carries TRBV30 and TRBJ2-2, with D unresolved. This CDR3 is 11 amino acids long. Trimming stripped 4 bases from V and 7 bases from J, with 7 bases between. The germline CDR1 and CDR2 sequences are GTSNPN and SVGIG (reference sequence). The CDR3 protein is CAWTQGGELFF. CDR3 DNA: TGTGCCTGGACGCAAGGCGGGGAGCTGTTTTTT.

The chain couples TRBV2 to TRBJ1-2; TRBD1 is a possible D gene (6 bases). V was cut by 5 bases and J by 7 bases, with 14 bases left in between. Germline values: CDR1 SNHLY, CDR2 FYNNEI. This CDR3 spans 13 amino acids. The CDR3 reads CASSLTGTSGYTF. Written as DNA, the CDR3 is TGTGCCAGCAGTCTTACCGGGACATCTGGCTACACCTTC.

This clonotype was detected only a few times. The CDR3 sequence: CASSLRHPRTQYF. CDR3 in DNA: TGTGCCAGCAGTTTAAGGCATCCAAGGACCCAGTACTTC. V is TRBV12-3 or TRBV12-4 and J is TRBJ2-5, with no clear D. V was trimmed by 2 bases and J by 7 bases, leaving 11 bases between them. The CDR3 covers 13 residues.

This clonotype was counted only a few times. The chain employs TRBV5-1 and TRBJ2-5, with D perhaps TRBD1 (6 bases). V was pared by 0 bases and J by 5 bases, with 8 bases between. Per germline, CDR1 SGHRS and CDR2 YFSETQ. CDR3 size: 13 residues. The CDR3 loop reads CASSLDRVETQYF. The CDR3 nucleotides are TGCGCCAGCAGCTTGGACAGGGTGGAGACCCAGTACTTC.

The rearrangement joins TRBV20-1 to TRBJ2-2; D is perhaps TRBD2 (6 bases). CDR1 DFQATT and CDR2 SNEGSKA come from the germline V gene (reference sequence). This CDR3 has 16 amino acids. V was cut by 5 bases and J by 2 bases, with 18 bases left in between. The CDR3 region has the DNA TGCAGTGCTGGGGCATCGAGCGGACTAAACACCGGGGAGCTGTTTTTT. Its translation: CSAGASSGLNTGELFF.

In this sample, this clonotype turned up a few times. This sequence joins TRBV7-9 and TRBJ2-3; 9 bases match TRBD2. CDR1 is SEHNR and CDR2 is FQNEAQ in the germline V gene (reference sequence). The CDR3 loop spans 17 amino acids. V was clipped by 5 bases and J by 5 bases; unmatched bases: 14. CDR3 coding DNA: TGTGCCAGCAGCGCAAACGTCGCGGGAGGGCCAGAAGATACGCAGTATTTT. Translation gives CASSANVAGGPEDTQYF.

The table lists this clonotype with a count of one. The V gene is TRBV7-2, the J gene TRBJ1-1; 8 nucleotides agree with TRBD1. With V trimmed by 5 bases and J by 6 bases, 5 bases remained unmatched. The CDR3 has 13 amino acids. Germline CDR1 SGHTA, CDR2 FQGNSA. The CDR3 bases are TGTGCCAGCAGCCCGCAGGGGGCCTCTGAAGCTTTCTTT. Protein: CASSPQGASEAFF.